Presented here are 25 T cell receptor beta chains from one specimen sequenced in a study of glioma-infiltrating T cells after dendritic cell vaccination. Clones were read by immunoSEQ multiplex PCR, and TCRdb kept only the in-frame ones, dropping some. The sample contains 30,000 to 40,000 clones, just under 85% of which appear only once. This material consisted of blood, taken before dendritic cell vaccination. All receptors derive from a human donor with glioblastoma.

The chain carries TRBV4-3 and TRBJ2-1, with D possibly being TRBD2 (6 bases). The CDR3 sequence is 15 residues long. Germline CDR1 LGHNA, CDR2 YSLEER. V lost 0 bases and J 6 bases, leaving 12 bases between the germline ends. In DNA, the CDR3 is TGCGCCAGCAGCCAAGATGGGGGGTACGGCAATGAGCAGTTCTTC. Encoded protein: CASSQDGGYGNEQFF.

CDR3 loop: CASSLGADTVIEPQHF. CDR3 bases: TGTGCCAGCAGCTTAGGGGCAGACACAGTGATCGAACCCCAGCATTTT. The chain uses TRBV7-2 and TRBJ1-5; D call uncertain. V gave up 1 base and J gave up 10 bases, with 20 bases separating them. The CDR3 is 16 amino acids. Germline lookup yields CDR1 SGHTA and CDR2 FQGNSA.

This rearrangement joins TRBV11-3 to TRBJ2-7; D possibly corresponds to TRBD1 (6 bases). This CDR3 region has 14 residues. Germline CDR1 and CDR2: SGHNT and YENEEA. V was cut by 3 bases and J by 5 bases, with 14 bases left in between. The CDR3, as DNA: TGTGCCAGCAGCTTTGGGACATATGGTCACGAGCAGTACTTC. Its translation: CASSFGTYGHEQYF.

J is TRBJ2-5 and V is TRBV15; 7 bases map to TRBD2. The germline V gene encodes CDR1 LNHNV and CDR2 YYDKDF (reference sequence). The J segment lost 5 bases and the V segment lost 5 bases, leaving 5 bases of the junction unmatched. The length of the CDR3 is 13 residues. The CDR3 reads CATSSWGGETQYF. DNA of the CDR3: TGTGCCACCAGCTCTTGGGGAGGGGAGACCCAGTACTTC.

The J gene is TRBJ1-6, the V gene TRBV19, with D tentatively TRBD1 (6 bases). CDR3 length: 16 amino acids. The V gene's germline CDR1 is LNHDA and CDR2 SQIVND (reference sequence). V lost 1 base and J lost 10, with 17 bases in between. The CDR3 nucleotides read TGTGCCAGTAGTATAGGGGTGGCGGGGGGCACGTCACCCCTCCACTTT. Translation gives CASSIGVAGGTSPLHF.

This clone appeared once. The J gene is TRBJ2-5, the V gene TRBV6-5; TRBD2 agrees at 9 bases. The CDR3 totals 16 residues. Germline V gene data show CDR1 as MNHEY and CDR2 as SVGAGI. V dropped 2 bases and J dropped 6; count of bases not matched to a gene: 10. The CDR3 DNA follows: TGTGCCAGCAGTTACGGCGCAGCGGGGGGCCCAAAGACCCAGTACTTC. As protein: CASSYGAAGGPKTQYF.

The J gene is TRBJ2-7, the V gene TRBV7-9; TRBD1 might be the D (6 bases). Germline loops: CDR1 SEHNR, CDR2 FQNEAQ (reference sequence). The CDR3 has 12 amino acids. Deletions cut 5 bases from V and 2 bases from J, with 7 bases between. This CDR3 is CASSPGAYEQYF. The DNA of the CDR3 is TGTGCCAGCAGCCCAGGGGCCTACGAGCAGTACTTC.

The V gene is TRBV6-5, the J gene TRBJ1-1; 8 bases align to TRBD1. CDR1 is MNHEY, CDR2 SVGAGI, per germline. CDR3 length equals 15 residues. Unmatched junction bases numbered 6, after V lost 6 bases and J lost 0 bases. This chain's CDR3 is CASRSRQGLNTEAFF. DNA of the CDR3: TGTGCCAGCAGGTCTAGACAGGGGCTGAACACTGAAGCTTTCTTT.

This clone was observed a handful of times. The chain joins TRBV11-1 to TRBJ2-5, with a possible D match to TRBD2 (7 bases). Per the germline V gene, CDR1 is SGHAT and CDR2 is FQDESV (reference sequence). The length of the CDR3 is 14 residues. Trimming took 3 bases from V and 7 from J, leaving 15 bases between them. The CDR3 sequence is CASSFGGRVGTQYF. CDR3 in DNA: TGTGCCAGCAGCTTCGGGGGGCGGGTAGGGACCCAGTACTTC.

This chain joins TRBV5-1 and TRBJ2-7, with 7 bases identical to TRBD2. This CDR3 has 18 amino acids. With 0 bases clipped from V and 0 bases from J, the junction kept 12 bases outside the gene matches. Germline-derived CDR1 and CDR2 are SGHRS and YFSETQ. The CDR3 is CASSLVPSSGWSSYEQYF. CDR3 coding DNA: TGCGCCAGCAGCTTGGTCCCCAGTAGCGGGTGGAGCTCCTACGAGCAGTACTTC.

The chain uses TRBV11-3 and TRBJ2-3; tentatively, D is TRBD2 (6 bases). Germline V lookup: CDR1 SGHNT, CDR2 YENEEA. V was trimmed by 1 base and J by 1 base, leaving 12 bases between them. This CDR3 spans 16 amino acids. CDR3 nucleotides: TGTGCCAGCAGCTTAGGACTAGATTGGGGCACAGATACGCAGTATTTT. This encodes CASSLGLDWGTDTQYF.

In its sample, this clone was seen once. The chain has TRBV11-3 and TRBJ1-2; 7 nucleotides agree with TRBD1. The V segment lost 3 bases and the J segment 9 bases; nucleotides outside the gene matches: 28. CDR1 is SGHNT and CDR2 is YENEEA in the germline V gene. The CDR3 runs to 20 residues. This CDR3 reads CASSFWRLWDRATRGWSYTF. CDR3 in DNA: TGTGCCAGCAGCTTTTGGCGTTTGTGGGACAGAGCCACCCGGGGTTGGAGCTACACCTTC.

This rearrangement joins TRBV6-1 to TRBJ2-3; TRBD1 matches at 7 bases. After removal of 4 bases from V and 3 bases from J, the junction contained 10 bases not matched to a gene. The CDR3 length is 16 residues. CDR1 and CDR2 from the germline V gene are MNHNS and SASEGT. CDR3 sequence (DNA): TGTGCCAGCAGTGCCGGGACAGCCTTAATGACAGATACGCAGTATTTT. Translation gives CASSAGTALMTDTQYF.

The CDR3 DNA sequence: TGTGCCTGGGGCCAGGGGGCAGGTGGAAACACCATATATTTT. It encodes CAWGQGAGGNTIYF. The chain combines TRBV30 with TRBJ1-3, with 8 bases that match TRBD1. Germline CDR1 is GTSNPN and CDR2 is SVGIG (reference sequence). The CDR3 sequence is 14 residues long. The V segment lost 5 bases and the J segment 3 bases; nucleotides outside the gene matches: 6.

V and J are TRBV30 and TRBJ1-3; TRBD1 is a possible D gene (5 bases). V was pared by 4 bases and J by 1 base, with 11 bases between. Germline lookup yields CDR1 GTSNPN and CDR2 SVGIG (reference sequence). There are 14 residues in the CDR3. The CDR3 DNA reads TGTGCCTGGACTATTTCAGGGTCTGGAAACACCATATATTTT. Residues: CAWTISGSGNTIYF.

V is TRBV15 and J is TRBJ1-2; TRBD1 might be the D (6 bases). The germline V gene has CDR1 LNHNV and CDR2 YYDKDF (reference sequence). This CDR3 spans 15 amino acids. V shed 4 bases and J shed 4 bases, with 16 bases lying between them. The CDR3 DNA follows: TGTGCCACCAGCACCCGCTTACAGGGCTCCTATGGCTACACCTTC. It translates to CATSTRLQGSYGYTF.

V is TRBV30 and J is TRBJ2-1; 9 positions match TRBD2. Germline assignment: CDR1 GTSNPN and CDR2 SVGIG (reference sequence). This CDR3 is built from 16 residues. V dropped 2 bases and J dropped 5; count of bases not matched to a gene: 10. The CDR3 region is CAWSSGTSLKNNEQFF. The CDR3 DNA reads TGTGCCTGGAGTTCCGGGACTAGCCTCAAAAACAATGAGCAGTTCTTC.

The CDR3 here is CASRREGAGELFF. As DNA, the CDR3 is TGTGCCAGCAGGAGGGAGGGCGCCGGGGAGCTGTTTTTT. The V and J genes are TRBV27 and TRBJ2-2, with TRBD2 identical over 7 bases. Germline V gives CDR1 MNHEY, CDR2 SMNVEV (reference sequence). The CDR3 is made up of 13 amino acids. Trimming at V came to 6 bases and at J to 6 bases, leaving 4 bases not matched to a gene.

The chain uses TRBV9 and TRBJ2-1; 10 nucleotides agree with TRBD2. The V segment lost 3 bases and the J segment 3 bases; nucleotides outside the gene matches: 6. The CDR3 sequence is 16 residues long. The V gene's germline CDR1 is SGDLS and CDR2 YYNGEE. The CDR3 DNA is TGTGCCAGCAGCGAATCCTCTAGCGGGGGCTACAATGAGCAGTTCTTC. Its protein product is CASSESSSGGYNEQFF.

This clone turned up a few times. The chain employs TRBV7-2 and TRBJ2-3; 10 bases align to TRBD2. Germline CDR1 SGHTA, CDR2 FQGNSA. J lost 4 bases, V lost 6 bases, and 10 bases had no gene match. The CDR3 covers 16 residues. This chain's CDR3 is CASSPVRAGGPDTQYF. In DNA, the CDR3 is TGTGCCAGCAGTCCGGTCAGAGCGGGGGGGCCAGATACGCAGTATTTT.

This rearrangement joins TRBV9 to TRBJ1-1; 7 bases map to TRBD1. This CDR3 region has 14 residues. With V trimmed by 4 bases and J by 3 bases, 6 bases remained unmatched. From germline, CDR1 is SGDLS and CDR2 YYNGEE. DNA of the CDR3: TGTGCCAGCAGCCTCAGACAGGGCGACACTGAAGCTTTCTTT. Its protein is CASSLRQGDTEAFF.

The chain carries TRBV13 and TRBJ2-2; the match to TRBD1 covers 12 bases. Germline trimming cut 2 bases from V and 7 bases from J; bases unmatched to any gene: 5. Germline V gene lookup returns CDR1 PRHDT and CDR2 FYEKMQ (reference sequence). CDR3 size: 16 residues. The CDR3 reads CASSLRDRGLHGELFF. The CDR3 DNA is TGTGCCAGCAGCTTAAGGGACAGGGGGCTCCACGGGGAGCTGTTTTTT.

This sequence joins TRBV19 and TRBJ2-1; maybe TRBD2 (7 bases). CDR3 length: 16 amino acids. Germline V CDR1 and CDR2: LNHDA, SQIVND (reference sequence). The ends were cut back, 6 bases at V and 4 bases at J, with 19 bases in the middle. For the CDR3, the DNA is TGTGCCAGTAGATCGTTAAGGGGGGGCATTTACAATGAGCAGTTCTTC. Protein product: CASRSLRGGIYNEQFF.

V is TRBV27 and J is TRBJ2-7; D is unresolved. Germline V lookup: CDR1 MNHEY, CDR2 SMNVEV (reference sequence). The CDR3 loop spans 13 amino acids. V was shortened by 4 bases and J by 1 base, with 8 bases between the two germline ends. CDR3 sequence: CASSYSISYEQYF. The CDR3, as DNA: TGTGCCAGCAGTTACAGCATATCCTACGAGCAGTACTTC.

J is TRBJ2-3 and V is TRBV15; no clear D gene. Germline-derived CDR1 and CDR2 are LNHNV and YYDKDF (reference sequence). The CDR3 contains 12 residues. V lost 2 bases and J 6 bases, leaving 6 bases between the germline ends. The CDR3 bases are TGTGCCACCAGCAGACTCTCGGATACGCAGTATTTT. Protein sequence: CATSRLSDTQYF. Full variable domain (rest looked up from reference TRBV15 and TRBJ2-3): DAMVIQNPRYQVTQFGKPVTLSCSQTLNHNVMYWYQQKSSQAPKLLFHYYDKDFNNEADTPDNFQSRRPNTSFCFLDIRSPGLGDTAMYLCATSRLSDTQYFGPGTRLTVL.